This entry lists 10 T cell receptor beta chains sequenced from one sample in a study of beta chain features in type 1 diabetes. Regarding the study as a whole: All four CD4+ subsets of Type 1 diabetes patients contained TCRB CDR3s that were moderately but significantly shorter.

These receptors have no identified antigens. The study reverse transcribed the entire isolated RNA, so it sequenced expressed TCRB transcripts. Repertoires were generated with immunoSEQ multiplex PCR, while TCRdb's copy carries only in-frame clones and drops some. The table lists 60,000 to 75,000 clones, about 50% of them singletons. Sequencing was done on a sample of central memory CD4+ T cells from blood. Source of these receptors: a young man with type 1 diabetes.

CDR3 DNA sequence: TGTGCCAGCAGCAGGGCTAGCAATCAGCCCCAGCATTTT. Translated, it gives CASSRASNQPQHF. The chain has TRBV6-5 and TRBJ1-5, with D tentatively TRBD1 (5 bases). The V end was cut by 6 bases, the J end by 0 bases, with 6 bases between. This CDR3 has 13 residues. The germline gives CDR1 MNHEY, CDR2 SVGAGI.

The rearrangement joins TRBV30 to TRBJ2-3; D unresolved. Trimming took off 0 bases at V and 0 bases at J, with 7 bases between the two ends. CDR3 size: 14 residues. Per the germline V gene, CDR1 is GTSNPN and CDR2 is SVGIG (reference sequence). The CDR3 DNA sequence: TGTGCCTGGAGTGTGGCGGCCAGCACAGATACGCAGTATTTT. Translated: CAWSVAASTDTQYF.

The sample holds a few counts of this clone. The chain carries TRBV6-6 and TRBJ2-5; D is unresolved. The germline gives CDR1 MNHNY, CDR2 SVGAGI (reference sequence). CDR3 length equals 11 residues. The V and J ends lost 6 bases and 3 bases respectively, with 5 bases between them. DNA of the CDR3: TGTGCCAGCAGCCAGGAAGAGACCCAGTACTTC. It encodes CASSQEETQYF.

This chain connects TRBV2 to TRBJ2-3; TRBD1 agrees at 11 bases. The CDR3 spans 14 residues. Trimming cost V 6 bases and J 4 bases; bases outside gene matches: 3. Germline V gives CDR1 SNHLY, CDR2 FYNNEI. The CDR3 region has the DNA TGTGCCAGCAGGAGGACAGGGGGCTCAGATACGCAGTATTTT. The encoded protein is CASRRTGGSDTQYF.

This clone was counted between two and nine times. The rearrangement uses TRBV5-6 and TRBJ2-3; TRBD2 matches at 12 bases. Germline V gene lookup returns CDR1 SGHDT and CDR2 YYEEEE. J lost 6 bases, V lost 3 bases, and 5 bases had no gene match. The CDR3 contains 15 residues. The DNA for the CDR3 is TGTGCCAGCAGCTCCCTAGCGGGGGGGCGGGATACGCAGTATTTT. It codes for CASSSLAGGRDTQYF.

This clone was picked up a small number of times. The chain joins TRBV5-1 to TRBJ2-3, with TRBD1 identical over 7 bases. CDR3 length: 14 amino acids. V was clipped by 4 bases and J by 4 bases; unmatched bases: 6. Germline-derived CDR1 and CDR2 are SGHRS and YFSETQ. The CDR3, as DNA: TGCGCCAGCAGCCCGGTAAGGGGGCCAGATACGCAGTATTTT. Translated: CASSPVRGPDTQYF.

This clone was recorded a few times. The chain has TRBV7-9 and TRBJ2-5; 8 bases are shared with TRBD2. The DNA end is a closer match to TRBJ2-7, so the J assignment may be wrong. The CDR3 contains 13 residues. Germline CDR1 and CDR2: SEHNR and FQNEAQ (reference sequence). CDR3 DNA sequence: TGTGCCAGCAGCCCGGGACTAGATTACGAGCAGTACTTC. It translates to CASSPGLDYEQYF.

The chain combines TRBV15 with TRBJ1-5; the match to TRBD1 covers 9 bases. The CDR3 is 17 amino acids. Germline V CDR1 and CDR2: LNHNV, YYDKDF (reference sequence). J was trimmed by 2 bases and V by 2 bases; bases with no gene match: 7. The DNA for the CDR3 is TGTGCCACCAGCAGACGTAAACAGGGGGCTGGCAATCAGCCCCAGCATTTT. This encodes CATSRRKQGAGNQPQHF.

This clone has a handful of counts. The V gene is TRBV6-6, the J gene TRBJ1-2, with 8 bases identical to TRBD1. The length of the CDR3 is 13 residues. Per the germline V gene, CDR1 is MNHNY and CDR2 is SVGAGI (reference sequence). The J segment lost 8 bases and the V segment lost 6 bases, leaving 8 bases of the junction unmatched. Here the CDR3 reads CASRIMDRDGYTF. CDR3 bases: TGTGCCAGCAGGATAATGGACAGGGACGGCTACACCTTC.

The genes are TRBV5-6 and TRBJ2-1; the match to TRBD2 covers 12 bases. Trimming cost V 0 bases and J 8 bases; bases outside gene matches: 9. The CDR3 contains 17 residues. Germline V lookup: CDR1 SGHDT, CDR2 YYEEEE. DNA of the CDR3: TGTGCCAGCAGCTTGGATGCTAGCGGGGGGGCCATAGATGAGCAGTTCTTC. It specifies CASSLDASGGAIDEQFF. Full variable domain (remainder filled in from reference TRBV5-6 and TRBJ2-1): DAGVTQSPTHLIKTRGQQVTLRCSPKSGHDTVSWYQQALGQGPQFIFQYYEEEERQRGNFPDRFSGHQFPNYSSELNVNALLLGDSALYLCASSLDASGGAIDEQFFGPGTRLTVL.